This paragraph reports one T cell receptor beta chain. This entry comes from a study of blood T cell repertoires in COVID-19. Germline CDR1 PRHDT, CDR2 FYEKMQ (reference sequence). V was cut by 5 bases and J by 10 bases, with 12 bases left in between. CDR3 length: 12 amino acids. Clones were sequenced by immunoSEQ multiplex PCR, and TCRdb holds only the in-frame ones, with some missing. This sample has a few hundred thousand clones, with about nine tenths found just once. The sample comprised PBMCs or T cells enriched from blood (not recorded which). This receptor was taken from a woman in her late teens or twenties who had recovered from COVID-19. The rearrangement links TRBV13 to TRBJ2-1; D perhaps matches TRBD1 (6 bases). The CDR3 region is CASSINRDEQFF. CDR3 DNA: TGTGCCAGCAGCATTAACAGGGACGAGCAGTTCTTC.